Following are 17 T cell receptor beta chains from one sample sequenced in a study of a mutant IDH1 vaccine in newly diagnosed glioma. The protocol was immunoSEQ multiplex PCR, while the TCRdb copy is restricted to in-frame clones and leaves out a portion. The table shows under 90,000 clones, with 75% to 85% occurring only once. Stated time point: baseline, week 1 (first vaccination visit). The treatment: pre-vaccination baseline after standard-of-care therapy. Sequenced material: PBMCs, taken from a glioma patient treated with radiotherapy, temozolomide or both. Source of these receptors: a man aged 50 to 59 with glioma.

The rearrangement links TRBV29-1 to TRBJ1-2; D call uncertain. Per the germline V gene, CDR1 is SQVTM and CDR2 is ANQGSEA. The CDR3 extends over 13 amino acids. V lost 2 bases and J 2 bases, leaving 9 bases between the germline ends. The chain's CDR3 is CSVELFGNYGYTF. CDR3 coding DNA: TGCAGCGTTGAATTATTCGGGAACTATGGCTACACCTTC.

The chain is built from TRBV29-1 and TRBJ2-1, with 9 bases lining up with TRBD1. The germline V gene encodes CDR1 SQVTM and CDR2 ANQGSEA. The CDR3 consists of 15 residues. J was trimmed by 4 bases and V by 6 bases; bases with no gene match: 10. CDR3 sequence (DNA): TGCAGCGTCGACAAAGGGACAGGGCCGTACAATGAGCAGTTCTTC. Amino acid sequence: CSVDKGTGPYNEQFF.

The CDR3 here is CAWRAKGFNYGYTF. As DNA, the CDR3 is TGTGCCTGGAGAGCGAAGGGGTTTAACTATGGCTACACCTTC. The rearrangement joins TRBV30 to TRBJ1-2; tentative D call: TRBD1 (5 bases). Germline CDR1 GTSNPN, CDR2 SVGIG (reference sequence). The CDR3 loop spans 14 amino acids. V was shortened by 3 bases and J by 1 base, with 12 bases between the two germline ends.

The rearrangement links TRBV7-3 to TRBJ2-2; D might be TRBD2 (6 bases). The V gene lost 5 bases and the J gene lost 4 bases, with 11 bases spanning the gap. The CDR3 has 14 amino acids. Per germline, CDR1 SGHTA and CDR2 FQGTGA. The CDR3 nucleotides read TGTGCCAGCAGCGCGGGGCACTTCACCGGGGAGCTGTTTTTT. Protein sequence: CASSAGHFTGELFF.

CDR3 nucleotide sequence: TGTGCCACCAGCGGACTCGTCAGGGGGCAAGGCGAGCAGTACTTC. The encoded protein is CATSGLVRGQGEQYF. The gene calls are TRBV15 and TRBJ2-7, with TRBD1 identical over 8 bases. This CDR3 contains 15 residues. Trimming removed 5 bases from V and 6 bases from J; junction bases left unmatched: 12. In germline, CDR1 is LNHNV, CDR2 YYDKDF (reference sequence).

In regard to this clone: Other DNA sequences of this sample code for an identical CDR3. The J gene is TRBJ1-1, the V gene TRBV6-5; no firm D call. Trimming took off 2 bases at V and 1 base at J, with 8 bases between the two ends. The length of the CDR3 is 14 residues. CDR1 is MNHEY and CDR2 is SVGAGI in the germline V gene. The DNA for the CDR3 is TGTGCCAGCAGTTACCGGGTTACGAACACTGAAGCTTTCTTT. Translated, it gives CASSYRVTNTEAFF.

CDR3: CASSTSGISYEQYF. The CDR3 nucleotides read TGTGCCAGTAGTACCTCAGGGATCTCCTACGAGCAGTACTTC. The chain links TRBV19 to TRBJ2-7, with D perhaps matching TRBD1 (5 bases). The CDR3 is 14 amino acids. The V and J ends lost 4 bases and 0 bases respectively, with 10 bases between them. The germline CDR1 and CDR2 sequences are LNHDA and SQIVND (reference sequence).

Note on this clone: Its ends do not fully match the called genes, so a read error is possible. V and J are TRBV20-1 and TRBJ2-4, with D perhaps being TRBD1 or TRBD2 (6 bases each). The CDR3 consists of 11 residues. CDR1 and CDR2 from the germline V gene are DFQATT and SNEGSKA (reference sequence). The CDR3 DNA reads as TGTTCCCCGGGGGCCTCAGGCATTCAGTACTTC. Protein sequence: CSPGASGIQYF.

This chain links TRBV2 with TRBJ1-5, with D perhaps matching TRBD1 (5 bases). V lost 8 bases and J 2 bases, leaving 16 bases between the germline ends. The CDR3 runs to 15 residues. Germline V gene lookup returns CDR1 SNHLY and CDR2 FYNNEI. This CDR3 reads CASRIGAQGNQPQHF. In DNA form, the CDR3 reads TGTGCCAGCCGGATAGGGGCGCAGGGCAATCAGCCCCAGCATTTT.

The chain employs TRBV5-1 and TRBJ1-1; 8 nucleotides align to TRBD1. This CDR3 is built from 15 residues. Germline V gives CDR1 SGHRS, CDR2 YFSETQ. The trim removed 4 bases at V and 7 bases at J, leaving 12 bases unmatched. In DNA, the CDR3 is TGCGCCAGCAGCGTAGCACAGGGGGTCGGGGATGAAGCTTTCTTT. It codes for CASSVAQGVGDEAFF.

Here the CDR3 DNA reads TGTGCCAGCAGTGCTAGCGGGCTAAACACCGGGGAGCTGTTTTTT. Protein: CASSASGLNTGELFF. The chain has TRBV27 and TRBJ2-2, with 8 positions matching TRBD2. CDR3 length equals 15 residues. Germline trimming cut 5 bases from V and 2 bases from J; bases unmatched to any gene: 4. Germline values: CDR1 MNHEY, CDR2 SMNVEV (reference sequence).

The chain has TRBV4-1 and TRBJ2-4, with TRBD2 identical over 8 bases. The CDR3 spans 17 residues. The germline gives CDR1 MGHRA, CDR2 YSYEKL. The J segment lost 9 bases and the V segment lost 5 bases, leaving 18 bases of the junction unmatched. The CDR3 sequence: CASSDRGSGAMGVIQYF. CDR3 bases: TGCGCCAGCAGCGACCGGGGTAGCGGGGCTATGGGGGTCATTCAGTACTTC.

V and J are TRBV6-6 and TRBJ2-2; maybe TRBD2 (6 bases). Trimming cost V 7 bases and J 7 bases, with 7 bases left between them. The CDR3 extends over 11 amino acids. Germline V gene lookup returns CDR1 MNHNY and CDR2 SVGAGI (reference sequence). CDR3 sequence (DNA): TGTGCCAGCAATAGCGGCGGGGAGCTGTTTTTT. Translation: CASNSGGELFF.

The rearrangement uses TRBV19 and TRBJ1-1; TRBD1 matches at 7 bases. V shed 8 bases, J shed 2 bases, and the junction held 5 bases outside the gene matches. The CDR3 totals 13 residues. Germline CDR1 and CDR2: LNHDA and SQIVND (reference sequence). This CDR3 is CASSRDRNTEAFF. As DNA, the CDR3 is TGTGCCAGTTCCCGGGACAGAAACACTGAAGCTTTCTTT.

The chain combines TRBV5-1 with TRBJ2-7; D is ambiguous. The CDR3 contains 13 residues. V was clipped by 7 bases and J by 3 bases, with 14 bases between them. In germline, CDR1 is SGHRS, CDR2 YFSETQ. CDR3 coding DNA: TGCGCCAGCCATCTCGGGCCCAACTACGAGCAGTACTTC. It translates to CASHLGPNYEQYF.

The CDR3 DNA follows: TGTGCCAGCAGCTTAGCCAGGGAGGGCTACACCTTC. Its protein product is CASSLAREGYTF. The chain combines TRBV7-9 with TRBJ1-2, with D maybe TRBD1 (5 bases). Trimming cost V 0 bases and J 8 bases, with 7 bases left between them. The CDR3 is 12 amino acids. Germline values: CDR1 SEHNR, CDR2 FQNEAQ (reference sequence). The full variable domain, with the rest looked up from reference TRBV7-9 and TRBJ1-2, is DTGVSQNPRHKITKRGQNVTFRCDPISEHNRLYWYRQTLGQGPEFLTYFQNEAQLEKSRLLSDRFSAERPKGSFSTLEIQRTEQGDSAMYLCASSLAREGYTFGSGTRLTVV.

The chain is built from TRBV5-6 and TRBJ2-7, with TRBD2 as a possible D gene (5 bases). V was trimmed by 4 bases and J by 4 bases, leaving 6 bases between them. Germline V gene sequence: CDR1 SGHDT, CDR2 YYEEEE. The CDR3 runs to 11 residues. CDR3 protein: CASSRRYEQYF. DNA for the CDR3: TGTGCCAGCAGCCGGAGGTACGAGCAGTACTTC.